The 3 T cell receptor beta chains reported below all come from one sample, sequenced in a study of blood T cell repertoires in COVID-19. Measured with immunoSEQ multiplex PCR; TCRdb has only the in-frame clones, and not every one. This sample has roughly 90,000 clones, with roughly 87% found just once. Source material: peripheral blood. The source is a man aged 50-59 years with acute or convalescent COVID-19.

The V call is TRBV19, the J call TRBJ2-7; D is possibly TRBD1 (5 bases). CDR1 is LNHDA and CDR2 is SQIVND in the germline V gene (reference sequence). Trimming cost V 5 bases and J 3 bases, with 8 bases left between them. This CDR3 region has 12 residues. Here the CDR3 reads CASSADIYEQYF. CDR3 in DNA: TGTGCCAGTAGTGCGGACATCTACGAGCAGTACTTC.

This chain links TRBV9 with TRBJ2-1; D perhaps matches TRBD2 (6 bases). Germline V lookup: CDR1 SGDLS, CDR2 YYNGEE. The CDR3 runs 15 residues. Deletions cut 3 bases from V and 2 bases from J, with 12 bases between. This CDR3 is CASSAEGFPYNEQFF. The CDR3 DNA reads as TGTGCCAGCAGCGCGGAGGGTTTCCCCTACAATGAGCAGTTCTTC.

The CDR3 nucleotides read TGTGCCAGCAGACCGGGACAGGGGGCTGAAGCTTTCTTT. Protein sequence: CASRPGQGAEAFF. The gene calls are TRBV6-4 and TRBJ1-1; 11 nucleotides line up with TRBD1. CDR1 MRHNA and CDR2 SNTAGT come from the germline V gene. The V segment lost 6 bases and the J segment 6 bases; nucleotides outside the gene matches: 3. The CDR3 has 13 amino acids.